This T cell receptor beta chain was captured in a study of identical twins. TCRdb re-called the 5' RACE reads with MiXCR, one entry per CDR3 protein. The profile covers around 550,000 distinct CDR3 sequences, with roughly 15% appearing a single time and roughly 0.4% taken by the ten largest. CDR1 SGHVS and CDR2 FQNEAQ come from the germline V gene. The V gene lost 5 bases and the J gene lost 8 bases, with 16 bases spanning the gap. This CDR3 has 14 amino acids. A further study also used this sample, focusing on yellow fever vaccine responses in identical twins. According to that study: Reported findings indicate that twins' vaccine T cell responses seemed partially convergent, partially personalized.

Sequencing was performed on CD4+ T cells sorted from blood. This rearrangement joins TRBV7-8 to TRBJ2-1, with D tentatively TRBD2 (5 bases). The TCR comes from a woman under 30 in good health. Here the CDR3 reads CASSALAGGYEQFF. The CDR3 DNA sequence: TGTGCCAGCAGCGCACTGGCGGGTGGATATGAGCAGTTCTTC.